A single sample gave rise to the 22 T cell receptor beta chains below, sequenced in a study of blood T cell repertoires in COVID-19. Assay: immunoSEQ multiplex PCR; the TCRdb copy retains only in-frame clones and omits some. Of 350,000 to 400,000 clones detected, about 89% appear once; the ten largest clones hold about 0.78%. The source material was PBMCs or T cells enriched from blood (not recorded which). Receptor source: a woman aged 40 to 50 who had been exposed to COVID-19.

The chain has TRBV5-4 and TRBJ2-2; D might be TRBD1 (6 bases). Trimming left V 3 bases short and J 3 bases short, with 12 bases between. CDR1 SGHNT and CDR2 YYREEE come from the germline V gene (reference sequence). The CDR3 contains 15 residues. CDR3 loop: CASSSQDRDTGELFF. DNA of the CDR3: TGTGCCAGCAGCTCCCAGGACAGAGACACCGGGGAGCTGTTTTTT.

The chain recombines TRBV6-2 or TRBV6-3 with TRBJ2-3; 7 nucleotides line up with TRBD2. From germline, CDR1 is MNHEY and CDR2 SVGEGT. The CDR3 contains 18 residues. The trim removed 0 bases at V and 1 base at J, leaving 10 bases unmatched. The CDR3 loop reads CASSYSYRLTSGTDTQYF. The CDR3 DNA is TGTGCCAGCAGTTACTCCTATAGGCTCACTAGCGGCACAGATACGCAGTATTTT.

The chain couples TRBV5-8 to TRBJ2-7; no definite D call. The germline V gene has CDR1 SGHTS and CDR2 YDEGEE. The length of the CDR3 is 12 residues. Trimming left V 4 bases short and J 3 bases short, with 8 bases between. The CDR3 loop reads CASSLLIYEQYF. The CDR3, as DNA: TGTGCCAGCAGCCTACTCATCTACGAGCAGTACTTC.

The chain uses TRBV5-6 and TRBJ1-2; 9 bases are shared with TRBD1. The CDR3 totals 14 residues. The germline CDR1 and CDR2 sequences are SGHDT and YYEEEE. Losses at the gene ends were 4 bases for V and 3 bases for J; bases not matched to a gene: 4. This chain's CDR3 is CASSPRDRDYGYTF. The CDR3 bases are TGTGCCAGCAGCCCGAGGGACAGGGACTATGGCTACACCTTC.

The chain has TRBV7-9 and TRBJ2-7; D perhaps matches TRBD1 (7 bases). V was cut by 8 bases and J by 0 bases, with 14 bases left in between. The germline V gene has CDR1 SEHNR and CDR2 FQNEAQ (reference sequence). The CDR3 extends over 14 amino acids. The CDR3 protein is CASAGGLPSYEQYF. DNA of the CDR3: TGTGCCAGCGCAGGGGGGCTTCCCTCCTACGAGCAGTACTTC. The variable domain in full, completed from reference TRBV7-9 and TRBJ2-7, reads DTGVSQNPRHKITKRGQNVTFRCDPISEHNRLYWYRQTLGQGPEFLTYFQNEAQLEKSRLLSDRFSAERPKGSFSTLEIQRTEQGDSAMYLCASAGGLPSYEQYFGPGTRLTVT.

The V call is TRBV11-3, the J call TRBJ1-1; no clear D gene. The V end lost 1 base, the J end lost 0 bases, and 3 bases lay between the germline ends. The CDR3 runs 13 residues. Looked up from germline, CDR1 is SGHNT and CDR2 is YENEEA. The CDR3 sequence is CASSLGVNTEAFF. The DNA of the CDR3 is TGTGCCAGCAGCTTAGGCGTGAACACTGAAGCTTTCTTT.

The V call is TRBV29-1, the J call TRBJ1-2; TRBD1 matches at 7 bases. CDR1 and CDR2 from the germline V gene are SQVTM and ANQGSEA. There are 13 residues in the CDR3. J gave up 8 bases and V 4 bases, and 10 bases lay outside the gene matches. CDR3 in DNA: TGCAGCGTTGTAAGGGGGCAGGGGAGCGGCTACACCTTC. Translated: CSVVRGQGSGYTF.

The V call is TRBV19, the J call TRBJ1-1, with D perhaps matching TRBD1 (6 bases). CDR3 length equals 12 residues. Germline-derived CDR1 and CDR2 are LNHDA and SQIVND (reference sequence). The germline V and J ends were trimmed by 9 bases and 4 bases, with 12 bases remaining between them. The DNA of the CDR3 is TGTGCCAGCGCAACAGGGACCACTGAAGCTTTCTTT. It codes for CASATGTTEAFF.

A single count supports this clone. The V and J genes are TRBV29-1 and TRBJ1-2; D is possibly TRBD1 (6 bases). Germline CDR1 SQVTM, CDR2 ANQGSEA. This CDR3 comprises 13 residues. Trimming removed 5 bases at V and 1 base at J, with 11 bases between. The CDR3, as DNA: TGCAGCGTTACGGACAGCCATAACTATGGCTACACCTTC. Its protein product is CSVTDSHNYGYTF.

The J gene is TRBJ1-5, the V gene TRBV27, with a tentative D call TRBD1 (5 bases). This CDR3 is 15 amino acids long. Trimming removed 4 bases at V and 6 bases at J, with 16 bases between. Germline V CDR1 and CDR2: MNHEY, SMNVEV (reference sequence). The CDR3 coding sequence is TGTGCCAGCAGTTCCCTCGGGCAGGGTGGTCAGCCCCAGCATTTT. It translates to CASSSLGQGGQPQHF.

The rearrangement uses TRBV7-2 and TRBJ2-3, with 9 bases aligning to TRBD2. The V segment lost 3 bases and the J segment 4 bases; nucleotides outside the gene matches: 5. Germline CDR1 reads SGHTA; CDR2 reads FQGNSA. The CDR3 loop spans 15 amino acids. Here the CDR3 DNA reads TGTGCCAGCAGCTTCGGCGGGGGGGCCGCAGATACGCAGTATTTT. Its translation is CASSFGGGAADTQYF.

The chain employs TRBV30 and TRBJ1-2; D is uncertain. V was pared by 0 bases and J by 0 bases, with 11 bases between. CDR1 and CDR2 from the germline V gene are GTSNPN and SVGIG (reference sequence). The CDR3 spans 15 residues. The CDR3 protein is CAWSVSGRANYGYTF. The DNA for the CDR3 is TGTGCCTGGAGTGTGTCGGGGAGAGCTAACTATGGCTACACCTTC.

This rearrangement joins TRBV6-2 or TRBV6-3 to TRBJ2-1, with 11 bases matching TRBD2. CDR1 MNHEY and CDR2 SVGEGT come from the germline V gene. The CDR3 loop spans 15 amino acids. J was trimmed by 9 bases and V by 1 base; bases with no gene match: 5. The CDR3 sequence: CASSYLAGGPREQFF. The CDR3 nucleotides read TGTGCCAGCAGTTACTTAGCGGGAGGGCCCCGTGAGCAGTTCTTC.

CDR3 in DNA: TGTGCCATTAGCGGGGAAACCTACGAGCAGTACTTC. Its translation is CAISGETYEQYF. The chain recombines TRBV10-3 with TRBJ2-7; 8 bases are a match to TRBD2. Germline loops: CDR1 ENHRY, CDR2 SYGVKD. The trim removed 9 bases at V and 2 bases at J, leaving 3 bases unmatched. This CDR3 contains 12 residues.

This clone was counted a single time. The chain joins TRBV27 to TRBJ1-1; D perhaps matches TRBD1 (6 bases). Trimming shortened V by 2 bases and J by 8 bases, and 12 bases separated the two germline ends. Germline values: CDR1 MNHEY, CDR2 SMNVEV (reference sequence). The CDR3 is 13 amino acids. The CDR3, as DNA: TGTGCCAGCAGTTTACTACAGGGTCAAGAAGCTTTCTTT. Protein product: CASSLLQGQEAFF.

The genes are TRBV7-6 and TRBJ2-2; TRBD1 aligns across 8 bases. The CDR3 has 15 residues. Germline-derived CDR1 and CDR2 are SGHVS and FNYEAQ. Germline trimming cut 4 bases from V and 0 bases from J; bases unmatched to any gene: 1. The CDR3 sequence is CASSSQGANTGELFF. In DNA, the CDR3 is TGTGCCAGCAGCTCACAGGGGGCGAACACCGGGGAGCTGTTTTTT.

This clone was seen once. The rearrangement links TRBV12-3 or TRBV12-4 to TRBJ2-1; 7 nucleotides line up with TRBD2. V lost 5 bases to trimming and J lost 12 bases; unmatched junction nucleotides: 7. This CDR3 contains 12 residues. The CDR3 loop reads CASSTRLAGQFF. For the CDR3, the DNA is TGTGCCAGCAGTACCCGACTAGCAGGGCAGTTCTTC.

The gene calls are TRBV5-1 and TRBJ2-1; 8 nucleotides line up with TRBD2. Germline values: CDR1 SGHRS, CDR2 YFSETQ. This CDR3 comprises 15 residues. The trim removed 0 bases at V and 8 bases at J, leaving 7 bases unmatched. The CDR3 spells CASSLARGGLDEQFF. Here the CDR3 DNA reads TGCGCCAGCAGCTTGGCCCGGGGGGGTCTCGATGAGCAGTTCTTC.

The chain recombines TRBV5-4 with TRBJ2-1; maybe TRBD2 (5 bases). Trimming took off 4 bases at V and 1 base at J, with 15 bases between the two ends. This CDR3 has 16 amino acids. Germline lookup yields CDR1 SGHNT and CDR2 YYREEE (reference sequence). The CDR3 protein is CASSAPRGSSYNEQFF. The CDR3 coding sequence is TGTGCCAGCAGCGCCCCCCGCGGGTCTTCCTACAATGAGCAGTTCTTC.

The chain employs TRBV20-1 and TRBJ2-7; D gene ambiguous. Germline loops: CDR1 DFQATT, CDR2 SNEGSKA (reference sequence). V lost 3 bases to trimming and J lost 2 bases, with 8 bases between them. There are 12 residues in the CDR3. CDR3 sequence (DNA): TGCAGTGCTAGTTCTCGGGCCTACGAGCAGTACTTC. Residues: CSASSRAYEQYF.

The chain employs TRBV27 and TRBJ1-5; TRBD1 aligns across 10 bases. The junction had 8 bases not matched to a gene; V was cut back by 6 bases and J by 6 bases. CDR1 and CDR2 (germline): MNHEY, SMNVEV (reference sequence). The CDR3 extends over 15 amino acids. CDR3 sequence (DNA): TGTGCCAGCAGGATTAGGGGGGACAGGGGTCAGCCCCAGCATTTT. It is translated as CASRIRGDRGQPQHF.

The chain recombines TRBV4-1 with TRBJ2-7; 14 bases agree with TRBD2. The CDR3 runs to 15 residues. Germline V gene data show CDR1 as MGHRA and CDR2 as YSYEKL. V lost 2 bases, J lost 4 bases, and 1 base stayed unmatched. The DNA of the CDR3 is TGCGCCAGCAGCCAACGACTAGCGGGAGGGTACGAGCAGTACTTC. Its translation is CASSQRLAGGYEQYF.